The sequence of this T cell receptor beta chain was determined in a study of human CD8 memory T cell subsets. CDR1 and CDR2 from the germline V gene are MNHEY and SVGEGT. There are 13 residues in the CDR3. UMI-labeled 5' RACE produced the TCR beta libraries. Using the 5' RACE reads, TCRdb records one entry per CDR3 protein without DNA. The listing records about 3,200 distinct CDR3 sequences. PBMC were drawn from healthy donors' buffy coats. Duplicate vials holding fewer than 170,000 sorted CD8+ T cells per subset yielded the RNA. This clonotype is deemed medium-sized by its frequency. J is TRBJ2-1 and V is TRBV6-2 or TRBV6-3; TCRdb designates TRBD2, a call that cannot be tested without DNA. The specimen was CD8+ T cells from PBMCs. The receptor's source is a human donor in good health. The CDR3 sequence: CASSGSIGNEQFF.